This entry lists 22 T cell receptor beta chains sequenced from one sample in a study of blood T cell repertoires in COVID-19. Clones were read by immunoSEQ multiplex PCR, and TCRdb kept only the in-frame ones, dropping some. The repertoire holds about 110,000 clones, with about 80% as singletons. What was sequenced was peripheral blood. These receptors all come from a woman in her 40s with acute or convalescent COVID-19.

The rearrangement links TRBV6-2 or TRBV6-3 to TRBJ1-5, with D unresolved. Germline assignment: CDR1 MNHEY and CDR2 SVGEGT. V dropped 5 bases and J dropped 4 bases, with 12 bases sitting between them. CDR3 length equals 14 residues. CDR3 loop: CASSRTGYNQPQHF. CDR3 nucleotides: TGTGCCAGCAGTCGGACGGGATATAATCAGCCCCAGCATTTT.

V usage is TRBV6-1 and J usage is TRBJ2-7; 8 bases match TRBD2. The CDR3 is 15 amino acids. Germline CDR1 is MNHNS and CDR2 is SASEGT. V lost 5 bases to trimming and J lost 0 bases; unmatched junction nucleotides: 6. CDR3 in DNA: TGTGCCAGCAGTCCCCGGGAGGGCCTCTCCTACGAGCAGTACTTC. Translating gives CASSPREGLSYEQYF.

This rearrangement joins TRBV7-2 to TRBJ2-5; possible D gene TRBD2, 7 bases. The CDR3 loop spans 16 amino acids. V was shortened by 8 bases and J by 0 bases, with 19 bases between the two germline ends. Germline V gene data show CDR1 as SGHTA and CDR2 as FQGNSA. CDR3 DNA sequence: TGTGCCAGCCTTCGGGGGGCCTTCAAGTACCAAGAGACCCAGTACTTC. Protein product: CASLRGAFKYQETQYF.

This chain joins TRBV3-1 (or the pseudogene TRBV3-2) and TRBJ1-2; D may be TRBD1 (5 bases). The V gene lost 2 bases and the J gene lost 3 bases, with 19 bases spanning the gap. Germline V gene data show CDR1 as LGHDT and CDR2 as YNNKEL (reference sequence). The CDR3 has 17 amino acids. The CDR3 region has the DNA TGTGCCAGCAGCCAACACCAGAACAGGACAACATACTATGGCTACACCTTC. Encoded protein: CASSQHQNRTTYYGYTF.

The V gene is TRBV18, the J gene TRBJ1-3; D call uncertain. Germline V gives CDR1 KGHSH, CDR2 LQKENI. V lost 3 bases to trimming and J lost 0 bases, with 6 bases between them. This CDR3 spans 14 amino acids. CDR3 protein: CASSPRSSGNTIYF. The CDR3 DNA reads as TGTGCCAGCTCACCGAGGAGCTCTGGAAACACCATATATTTT.

The gene calls are TRBV7-3 and TRBJ2-1; 7 nucleotides agree with TRBD2. Germline V gene lookup returns CDR1 SGHTA and CDR2 FQGTGA. This CDR3 region has 17 residues. Losses at the gene ends were 5 bases for V and 0 bases for J; bases not matched to a gene: 10. This chain's CDR3 is CASSLGDGGFSYNEQFF. CDR3 nucleotide sequence: TGTGCCAGCAGCCTCGGTGACGGGGGGTTCTCCTACAATGAGCAGTTCTTC.

The chain joins TRBV12-5 to TRBJ1-6, with D unresolved. The CDR3 is made up of 13 amino acids. V dropped 0 bases and J dropped 6 bases, with 3 bases sitting between them. CDR1 LGHNT and CDR2 FRNRAP come from the germline V gene. This CDR3 reads CASGLVFNSPLHF. In nucleotides, the CDR3 is TGTGCTAGTGGTTTGGTCTTTAATTCACCCCTCCACTTT.

V gene TRBV2 combines with J gene TRBJ1-4, with TRBD1 as a possible D gene (5 bases). The CDR3 is 15 amino acids. In germline, CDR1 is SNHLY, CDR2 FYNNEI. Trimming pared 3 bases from V and 0 bases from J, leaving 8 bases between. CDR3 nucleotide sequence: TGTGCCAGCAGTGATGTCAGGGCAACTAATGAAAAACTGTTTTTT. This sequence encodes CASSDVRATNEKLFF.

The chain employs TRBV2 and TRBJ2-1, with TRBD1 matching over 7 bases. The CDR3 extends over 14 amino acids. With 6 bases clipped from V and 4 bases from J, the junction kept 6 bases outside the gene matches. CDR1 SNHLY and CDR2 FYNNEI come from the germline V gene. Here the CDR3 reads CASRTGTAYNEQFF. As DNA, the CDR3 is TGTGCCAGCAGAACCGGGACAGCTTACAATGAGCAGTTCTTC.

The rearrangement links TRBV2 to TRBJ2-6; unclear D gene. The germline gives CDR1 SNHLY, CDR2 FYNNEI. The CDR3 totals 14 residues. Trimming removed 8 bases at V and 4 bases at J, with 12 bases between. CDR3 loop: CASLPALGANVLTF. CDR3 DNA sequence: TGTGCCAGCTTACCCGCGTTGGGGGCCAACGTCCTGACTTTC.

The genes are TRBV21-1 and TRBJ2-3; TRBD2 is taken as the D call from the table, unchecked against the DNA. TRBV21-1 is an annotated pseudogene. The CDR3 contains 12 residues. The CDR3 here is CASHSTADTQYF. The CDR3 DNA sequence: TGTGCCAGCCATTCCACGGCAGATACGCAGTATTTT.

The chain joins TRBV6-2 or TRBV6-3 to TRBJ1-1; D is uncertain. The CDR3 totals 14 residues. Between the trimmed V and J ends, which lost 5 bases and 3 bases, there was a span of 13 bases. CDR1 and CDR2 (germline): MNHEY, SVGEGT. The CDR3 protein is CASSDPEDYTEAFF. The CDR3 DNA reads as TGTGCCAGCAGTGATCCAGAGGACTACACTGAAGCTTTCTTT.

CDR3 sequence: CASSPGGGGGLGEQYF. The DNA of the CDR3 is TGTGCCAGCAGCCCTGGTGGCGGCGGGGGGTTAGGAGAGCAGTACTTC. The J gene is TRBJ2-7, the V gene TRBV4-2, with 8 bases fitting TRBD2. There are 16 residues in the CDR3. V lost 4 bases, J lost 7 bases, and 15 bases stayed unmatched. CDR1 and CDR2 from the germline V gene are LGHNA and YNFKEQ.

V usage is TRBV7-9 and J usage is TRBJ2-2; 9 nucleotides match TRBD2. The CDR3 loop spans 15 amino acids. The germline V gene encodes CDR1 SEHNR and CDR2 FQNEAQ (reference sequence). Trimming at V came to 3 bases and at J to 6 bases, leaving 5 bases not matched to a gene. CDR3 in DNA: TGTGCCAGCAGCTTTTCGCGGGGGGGCCCCGGGGAGCTGTTTTTT. Translating gives CASSFSRGGPGELFF.

V and J are TRBV12-3 or TRBV12-4 and TRBJ1-2; no clear D. V was trimmed by 3 bases and J by 6 bases, leaving 8 bases between them. This CDR3 spans 12 amino acids. The CDR3 reads CASSLSGDGYTF. In nucleotides, the CDR3 is TGTGCCAGCAGTTTGTCCGGGGATGGCTACACCTTC.

The chain carries TRBV7-2 and TRBJ2-5, with TRBD2 identical over 9 bases. V lost 1 base and J lost 2; bases outside the gene matches: 5. CDR3 length: 16 amino acids. In germline, CDR1 is SGHTA, CDR2 FQGNSA. CDR3 nucleotides: TGTGCCAGCAGCTTAGTGGCGGGGGGGCTGCAAGAGACCCAGTACTTC. Amino acids: CASSLVAGGLQETQYF. The full variable domain, with the rest looked up from reference TRBV7-2 and TRBJ2-5, is GAGVSQSPSNKVTEKGKDVELRCDPISGHTALYWYRQSLGQGLEFLIYFQGNSAPDKSGLPSDRFSAERTGGSVSTLTIQRTQQEDSAVYLCASSLVAGGLQETQYFGPGTRLLVL.

This rearrangement joins TRBV30 to TRBJ1-2; 9 positions agree with TRBD1. The CDR3 has 15 residues. Germline V lookup: CDR1 GTSNPN, CDR2 SVGIG (reference sequence). V shed 2 bases and J 3 bases; nucleotides not matched to a gene: 7. The CDR3 sequence is CAWSITGGNYYGYTF. As DNA, the CDR3 is TGTGCCTGGAGTATAACAGGGGGCAATTACTATGGCTACACCTTC.

The genes are TRBV5-1 and TRBJ2-3, with 8 positions matching TRBD1. The V segment lost 0 bases and the J segment 5 bases; nucleotides outside the gene matches: 8. The CDR3 sequence is 16 residues long. Germline V lookup: CDR1 SGHRS, CDR2 YFSETQ. CDR3 coding DNA: TGCGCCAGCAGCTTGGTCTTGGGGACAGGTCTAGATACGCAGTATTTT. Residues: CASSLVLGTGLDTQYF.

The genes are TRBV5-4 and TRBJ1-1, with TRBD1 matching over 7 bases. The V and J ends lost 0 bases and 10 bases, in that order; junction bases with no gene match: 6. This CDR3 spans 13 amino acids. Germline-derived CDR1 and CDR2 are SGHNT and YYREEE (reference sequence). The CDR3 here is CASSLGSQGRAFF. CDR3 bases: TGTGCCAGCAGCTTGGGTTCACAGGGGCGAGCTTTCTTT.

The chain has TRBV10-3 and TRBJ2-1, with TRBD2 matching over 9 bases. The CDR3 runs 15 residues. The germline V gene has CDR1 ENHRY and CDR2 SYGVKD. V dropped 1 base and J dropped 5; count of bases not matched to a gene: 3. As DNA, the CDR3 is TGTGCCATCAGTGAGTTAGCGGGGGTGAACAATGAGCAGTTCTTC. Translating it yields CAISELAGVNNEQFF.

V usage is TRBV6-6 and J usage is TRBJ2-2, with D possibly being TRBD2 (5 bases). Per germline, CDR1 MNHNY and CDR2 SVGAGI (reference sequence). Between the trimmed V and J ends, which lost 7 bases and 0 bases, there was a span of 15 bases. The length of the CDR3 is 16 residues. CDR3 loop: CASTLSGQTNTGELFF. The CDR3 DNA reads TGTGCCAGCACTTTAAGCGGCCAAACGAACACCGGGGAGCTGTTTTTT.

The V gene is TRBV2, the J gene TRBJ1-2; D call uncertain. From germline, CDR1 is SNHLY and CDR2 FYNNEI. This CDR3 contains 11 residues. Trimming took 6 bases from V and 8 from J, leaving 10 bases between them. CDR3: CASSAAGGYTF. Written as DNA, the CDR3 is TGTGCCAGCAGCGCCGCCGGGGGCTACACCTTC. The full variable domain, rest sourced from reference TRBV2 and TRBJ1-2, is EPEVTQTPSHQVTQMGQEVILRCVPISNHLYFYWYRQILGQKVEFLVSFYNNEISEKSEIFDDQFSVERPDGSNFTLKIRSTKLEDSAMYFCASSAAGGYTFGSGTRLTVV.